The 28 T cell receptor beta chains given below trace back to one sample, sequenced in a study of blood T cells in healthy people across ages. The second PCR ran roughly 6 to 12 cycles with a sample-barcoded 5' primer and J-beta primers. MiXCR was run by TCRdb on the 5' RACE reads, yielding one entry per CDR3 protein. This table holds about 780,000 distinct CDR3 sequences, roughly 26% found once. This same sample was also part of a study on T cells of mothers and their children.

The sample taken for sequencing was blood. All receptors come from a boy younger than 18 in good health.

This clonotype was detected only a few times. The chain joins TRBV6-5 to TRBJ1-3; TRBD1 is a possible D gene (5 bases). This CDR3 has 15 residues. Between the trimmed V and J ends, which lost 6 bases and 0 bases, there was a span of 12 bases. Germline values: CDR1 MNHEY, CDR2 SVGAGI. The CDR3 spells CASSRQGASGNTIYF. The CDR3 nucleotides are TGTGCCAGCAGCCGGCAGGGAGCCTCTGGAAACACCATATATTTT.

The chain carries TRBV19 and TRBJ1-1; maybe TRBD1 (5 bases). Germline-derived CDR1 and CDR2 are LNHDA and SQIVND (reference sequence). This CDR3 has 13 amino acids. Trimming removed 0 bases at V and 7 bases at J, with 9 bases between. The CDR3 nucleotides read TGTGCCAGTAGTATAGAGGGGCCGGATGAAGCTTTCTTT. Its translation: CASSIEGPDEAFF.

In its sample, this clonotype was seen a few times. CDR3 region: CASSSTGEGTEAFF. The DNA for the CDR3 is TGTGCCAGCAGCTCGACAGGGGAGGGTACTGAAGCTTTCTTT. V gene TRBV9 combines with J gene TRBJ1-1; TRBD1 matches 8 bases. J was trimmed by 5 bases and V by 4 bases; bases with no gene match: 7. This CDR3 contains 14 residues. CDR1 is SGDLS, CDR2 YYNGEE, per germline.

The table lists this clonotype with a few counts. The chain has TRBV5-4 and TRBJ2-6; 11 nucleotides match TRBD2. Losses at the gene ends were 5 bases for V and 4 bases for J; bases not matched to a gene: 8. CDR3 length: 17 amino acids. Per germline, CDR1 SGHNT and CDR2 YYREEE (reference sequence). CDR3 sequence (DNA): TGTGCCAGCAGGGACGGACTAGCGGGCTCCGGGGCCAACGTCCTGACTTTC. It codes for CASRDGLAGSGANVLTF.

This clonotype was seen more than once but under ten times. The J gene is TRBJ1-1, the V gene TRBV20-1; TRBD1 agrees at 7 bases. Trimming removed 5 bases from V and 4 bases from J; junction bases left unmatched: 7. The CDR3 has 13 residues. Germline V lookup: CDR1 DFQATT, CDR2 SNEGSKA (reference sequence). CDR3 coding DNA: TGCAGTGCTGGCCCAGGGGGGACCACTGAAGCTTTCTTT. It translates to CSAGPGGTTEAFF.

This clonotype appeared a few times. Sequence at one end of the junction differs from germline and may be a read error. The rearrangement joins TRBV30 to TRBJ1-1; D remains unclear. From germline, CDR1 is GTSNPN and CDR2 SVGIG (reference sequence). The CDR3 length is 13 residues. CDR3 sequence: CAWSLGLDTEAFF. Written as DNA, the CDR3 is TGTGCCTGGAGTTTAGGCCTCGACACCGAAGCTTTCTTT. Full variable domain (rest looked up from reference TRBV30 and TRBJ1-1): SQTIHQWPATLVQPVGSPLSLECTVEGTSNPNLYWYRQAAGRGLQLLFYSVGIGQISSEVPQNLSASRPQDRQFILSSKKLLLSDSGFYLCAWSLGLDTEAFFGQGTRLTVV.

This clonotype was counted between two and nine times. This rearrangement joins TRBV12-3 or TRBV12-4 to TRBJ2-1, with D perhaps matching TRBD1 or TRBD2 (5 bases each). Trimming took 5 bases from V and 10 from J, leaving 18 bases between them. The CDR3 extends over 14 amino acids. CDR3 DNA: TGTGCCAGCAGTAAAGGGACCTCAAAGATCGAGCAGTTCTTC. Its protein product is CASSKGTSKIEQFF.

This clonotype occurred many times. In nucleotides, the CDR3 is TGTGCCAGCAGTGTGCAGGGGGCGAGTAATGAAAAACTGTTTTTT. This codes for CASSVQGASNEKLFF. V is TRBV25-1 and J is TRBJ1-4, with 8 bases matching TRBD1. Germline CDR1 reads MGHDK; CDR2 reads SYGVNS. CDR3 size: 15 residues. Unmatched junction bases numbered 5, after V lost 4 bases and J lost 4 bases.

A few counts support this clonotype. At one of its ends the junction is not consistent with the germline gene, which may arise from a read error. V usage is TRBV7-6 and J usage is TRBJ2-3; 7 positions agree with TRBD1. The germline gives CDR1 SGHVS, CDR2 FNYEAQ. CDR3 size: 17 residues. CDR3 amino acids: CASSIARRQGRGDTQYF. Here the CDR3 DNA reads TGTGCCAGCAGCATAGCCAGGCGACAGGGCCGGGGAGATACGCAGTATTTT.

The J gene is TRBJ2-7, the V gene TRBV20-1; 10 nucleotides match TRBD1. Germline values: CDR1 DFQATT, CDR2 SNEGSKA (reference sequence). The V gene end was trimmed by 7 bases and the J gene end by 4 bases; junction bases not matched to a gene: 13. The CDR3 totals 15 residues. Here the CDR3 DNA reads TGCAGTGGCGACGAATCCGGGACAGGGGCATACGAGCAGTACTTC. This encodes CSGDESGTGAYEQYF.

The CDR3 coding sequence is TGTGCCAGCAGACGGGCCGCCCATCAGCCCCAGCATTTT. Amino acids: CASRRAAHQPQHF. V usage is TRBV12-3 or TRBV12-4 and J usage is TRBJ1-5; no clear D. V lost 6 bases, J lost 5 bases, and 11 bases lay in between. CDR3 length equals 13 residues.

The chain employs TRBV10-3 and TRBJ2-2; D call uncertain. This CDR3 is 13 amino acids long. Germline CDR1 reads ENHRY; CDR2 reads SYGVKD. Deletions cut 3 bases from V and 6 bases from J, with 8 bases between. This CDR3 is CAISDLEPGELFF. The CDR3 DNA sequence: TGTGCCATCAGTGATCTCGAACCCGGGGAGCTGTTTTTT.

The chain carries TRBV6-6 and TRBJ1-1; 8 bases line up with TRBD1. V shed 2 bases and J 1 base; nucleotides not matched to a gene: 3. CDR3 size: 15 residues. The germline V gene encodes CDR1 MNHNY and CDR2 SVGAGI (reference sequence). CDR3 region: CASSYGGTGNTEAFF. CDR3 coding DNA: TGTGCCAGCAGTTACGGTGGGACAGGGAACACTGAAGCTTTCTTT.

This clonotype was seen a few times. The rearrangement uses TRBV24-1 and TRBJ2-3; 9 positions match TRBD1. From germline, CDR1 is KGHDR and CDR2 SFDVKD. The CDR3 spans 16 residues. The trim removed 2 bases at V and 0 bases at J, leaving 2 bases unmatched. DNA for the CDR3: TGTGCCACCAGTGATTCGGGACAGGGTAGCACAGATACGCAGTATTTT. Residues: CATSDSGQGSTDTQYF.

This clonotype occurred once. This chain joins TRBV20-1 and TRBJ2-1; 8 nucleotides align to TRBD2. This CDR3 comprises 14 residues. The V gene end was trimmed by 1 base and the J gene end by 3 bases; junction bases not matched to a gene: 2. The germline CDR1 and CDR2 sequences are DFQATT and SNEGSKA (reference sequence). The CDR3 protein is CSARAGGFYNEQFF. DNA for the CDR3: TGCAGTGCTAGAGCGGGAGGGTTCTACAATGAGCAGTTCTTC.

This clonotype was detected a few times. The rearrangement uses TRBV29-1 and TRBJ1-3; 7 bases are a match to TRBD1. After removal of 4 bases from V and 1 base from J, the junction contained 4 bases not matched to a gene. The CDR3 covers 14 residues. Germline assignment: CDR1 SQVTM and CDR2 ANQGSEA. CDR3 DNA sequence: TGCAGCGTTGCAGGCAGGGGGTCTGGAAACACCATATATTTT. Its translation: CSVAGRGSGNTIYF.

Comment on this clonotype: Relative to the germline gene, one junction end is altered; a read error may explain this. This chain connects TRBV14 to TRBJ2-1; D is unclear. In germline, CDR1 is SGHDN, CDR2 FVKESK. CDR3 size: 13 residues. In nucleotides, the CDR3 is TGTGCCTGCAGCCAAGAGTCCCGGAATGAGCAGTTCTTC. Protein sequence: CACSQESRNEQFF.

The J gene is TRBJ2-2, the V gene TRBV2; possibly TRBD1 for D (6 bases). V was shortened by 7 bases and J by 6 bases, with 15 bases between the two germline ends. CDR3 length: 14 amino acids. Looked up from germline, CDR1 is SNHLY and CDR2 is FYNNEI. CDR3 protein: CASTLTGRSGELFF. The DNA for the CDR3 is TGTGCCAGCACTTTAACAGGGCGATCCGGGGAGCTGTTTTTT. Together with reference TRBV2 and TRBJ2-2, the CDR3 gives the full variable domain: EPEVTQTPSHQVTQMGQEVILRCVPISNHLYFYWYRQILGQKVEFLVSFYNNEISEKSEIFDDQFSVERPDGSNFTLKIRSTKLEDSAMYFCASTLTGRSGELFFGEGSRLTVL.

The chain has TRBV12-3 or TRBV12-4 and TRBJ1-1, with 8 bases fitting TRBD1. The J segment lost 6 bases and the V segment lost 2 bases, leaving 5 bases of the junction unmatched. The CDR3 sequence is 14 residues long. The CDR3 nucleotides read TGTGCCAGCAGTTTACAGGGGGCGATGGCTGAAGCTTTCTTT. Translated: CASSLQGAMAEAFF.

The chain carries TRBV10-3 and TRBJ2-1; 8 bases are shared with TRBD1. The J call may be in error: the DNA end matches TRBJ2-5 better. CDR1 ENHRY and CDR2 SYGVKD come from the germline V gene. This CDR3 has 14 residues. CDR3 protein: CAISRDRYQETQYF. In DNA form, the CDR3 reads TGTGCCATCAGCCGGGACAGGTACCAAGAGACCCAGTACTTC.

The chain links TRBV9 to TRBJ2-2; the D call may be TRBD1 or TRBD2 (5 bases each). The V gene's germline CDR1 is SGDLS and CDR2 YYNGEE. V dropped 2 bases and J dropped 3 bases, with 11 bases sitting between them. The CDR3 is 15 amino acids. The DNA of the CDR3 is TGTGCCAGCAGCGTCCGGGACGCATACACCGGGGAGCTGTTTTTT. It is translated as CASSVRDAYTGELFF. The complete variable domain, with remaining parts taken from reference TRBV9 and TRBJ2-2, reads DSGVTQTPKHLITATGQRVTLRCSPRSGDLSVYWYQQSLDQGLQFLIQYYNGEERAKGNILERFSAQQFPDLHSELNLSSLELGDSALYFCASSVRDAYTGELFFGEGSRLTVL.

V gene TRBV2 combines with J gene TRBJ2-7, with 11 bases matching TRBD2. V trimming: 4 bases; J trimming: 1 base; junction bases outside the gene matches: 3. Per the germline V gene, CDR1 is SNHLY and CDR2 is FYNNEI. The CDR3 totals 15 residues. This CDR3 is CASSGSGRVSYEQYF. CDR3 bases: TGTGCCAGCAGTGGTAGCGGGAGGGTATCCTACGAGCAGTACTTC.

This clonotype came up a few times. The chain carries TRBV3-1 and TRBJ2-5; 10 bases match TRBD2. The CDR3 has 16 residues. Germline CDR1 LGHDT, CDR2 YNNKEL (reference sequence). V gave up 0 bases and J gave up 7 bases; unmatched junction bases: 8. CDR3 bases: TGTGCCAGCAGCCAAGATTCCAGCGGGGGGGCCGGGACCCAGTACTTC. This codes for CASSQDSSGGAGTQYF.

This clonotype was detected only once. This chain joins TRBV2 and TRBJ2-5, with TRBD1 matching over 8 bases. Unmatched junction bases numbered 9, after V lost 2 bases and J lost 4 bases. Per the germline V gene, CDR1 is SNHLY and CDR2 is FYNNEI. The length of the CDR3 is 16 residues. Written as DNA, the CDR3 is TGTGCCAGCAGTGAATCCTCCCAGGGGGCAGGAGAGACCCAGTACTTC. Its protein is CASSESSQGAGETQYF.

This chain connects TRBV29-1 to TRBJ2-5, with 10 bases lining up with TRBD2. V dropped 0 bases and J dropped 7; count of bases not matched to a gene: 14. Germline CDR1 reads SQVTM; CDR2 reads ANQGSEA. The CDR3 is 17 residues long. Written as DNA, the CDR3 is TGCAGCGTTGAAGATCTGGCTAGCGGGGGCCCCCAGGGGACCCAGTACTTC. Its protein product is CSVEDLASGGPQGTQYF.

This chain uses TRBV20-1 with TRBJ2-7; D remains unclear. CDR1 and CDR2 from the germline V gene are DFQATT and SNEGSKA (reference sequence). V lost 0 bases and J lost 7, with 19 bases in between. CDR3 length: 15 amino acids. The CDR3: CSARDHRQVPTEQYF. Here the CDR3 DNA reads TGCAGTGCTAGAGATCATCGGCAGGTTCCTACGGAGCAGTACTTC.

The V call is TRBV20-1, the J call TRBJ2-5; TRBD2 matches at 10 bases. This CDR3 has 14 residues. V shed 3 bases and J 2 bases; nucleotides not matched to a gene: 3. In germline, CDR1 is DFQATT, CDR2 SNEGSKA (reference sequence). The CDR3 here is CSASMTSGQETQYF. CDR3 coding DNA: TGCAGTGCTAGTATGACTAGCGGGCAAGAGACCCAGTACTTC.

DNA for the CDR3: TGTGCCAGCAGCGTAGATGGGCAGGGTCATGGCTACACCTTC. Amino acids: CASSVDGQGHGYTF. The rearrangement joins TRBV9 to TRBJ1-2; D perhaps matches TRBD1 (5 bases). V was trimmed by 0 bases and J by 6 bases, leaving 12 bases between them. CDR3 length equals 14 residues. From germline, CDR1 is SGDLS and CDR2 YYNGEE. The complete variable domain, with remaining parts taken from reference TRBV9 and TRBJ1-2, reads DSGVTQTPKHLITATGQRVTLRCSPRSGDLSVYWYQQSLDQGLQFLIQYYNGEERAKGNILERFSAQQFPDLHSELNLSSLELGDSALYFCASSVDGQGHGYTFGSGTRLTVV.